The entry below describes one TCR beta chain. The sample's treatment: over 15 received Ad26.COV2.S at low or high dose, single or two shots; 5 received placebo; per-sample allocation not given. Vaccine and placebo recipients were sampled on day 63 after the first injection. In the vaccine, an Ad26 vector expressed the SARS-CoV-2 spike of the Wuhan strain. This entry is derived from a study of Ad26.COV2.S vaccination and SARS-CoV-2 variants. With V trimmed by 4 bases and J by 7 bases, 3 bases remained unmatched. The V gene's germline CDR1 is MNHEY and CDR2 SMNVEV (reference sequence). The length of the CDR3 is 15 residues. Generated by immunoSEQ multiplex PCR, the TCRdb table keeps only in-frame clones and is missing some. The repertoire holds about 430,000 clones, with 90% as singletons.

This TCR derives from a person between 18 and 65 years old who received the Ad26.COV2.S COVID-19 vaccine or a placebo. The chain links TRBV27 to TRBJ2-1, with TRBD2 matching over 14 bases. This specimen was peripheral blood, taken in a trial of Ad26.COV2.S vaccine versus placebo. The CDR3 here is CASSWGTSGSNEQFF. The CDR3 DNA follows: TGTGCCAGCAGTTGGGGGACTAGCGGGAGTAATGAGCAGTTCTTC.